A single sample gave rise to the 32 T cell receptor beta chains below, sequenced in a study of shared clonotypes between healthy human individuals (dated by TCRdb to the early 2020s). Library method: the immunoSEQ multiplex PCR assay. The clones in this table, taken by TCRdb from immuneACCESS, are in-frame only. Not every clone is retained; where verified, under half of the shortfall comes from an unresolved V gene, and the cause of the rest is unknown. This sample has approximately 1,000,000 clones in its table, and 60% to 85% of those were observed once. The ten largest clones take up 0.7% to 0.95% of the sample. What was sequenced was memory CD4+ T cells from PBMCs. The cell subset or site label here, explained by the study, means: CD45RA-negative fraction. These receptors originate from a man younger than 30 in good health. Some clones in this sample may be carry-over from other donors' samples.

The CDR3 sequence is CASSLGGGVAYEQYF. CDR3 in DNA: TGTGCCAGCAGCTTAGGTGGGGGCGTTGCCTACGAGCAGTACTTC. The chain uses TRBV7-9 and TRBJ2-7; D possibly corresponds to TRBD1 (6 bases). V dropped 1 base and J dropped 2 bases, with 12 bases sitting between them. Germline assignment: CDR1 SEHNR and CDR2 FQNEAQ (reference sequence). The CDR3 sequence is 15 residues long.

The chain recombines TRBV6-5 with TRBJ1-2, with 8 positions matching TRBD1. Per germline, CDR1 MNHEY and CDR2 SVGAGI. The CDR3 spans 15 residues. V lost 5 bases, J lost 2 bases, and 7 bases stayed unmatched. The CDR3 reads CASSVGQGFNYGYTF. The CDR3 DNA reads TGTGCCAGCAGTGTCGGACAGGGTTTCAACTATGGCTACACCTTC.

This clone was counted at least ten times. The chain carries TRBV4-2 and TRBJ2-1; TRBD2 aligns across 15 bases. From germline, CDR1 is LGHNA and CDR2 YNFKEQ. The CDR3 covers 20 residues. V dropped 4 bases and J dropped 1; count of bases not matched to a gene: 11. CDR3 bases: TGTGCCAGCAGCCGAGGACTAGCGGGAGGGTCAGTCGTATCCTACAATGAGCAGTTCTTC. Protein product: CASSRGLAGGSVVSYNEQFF.

This chain connects TRBV7-9 to TRBJ2-1; weak D call: TRBD2 (7 bases). Per germline, CDR1 SEHNR and CDR2 FQNEAQ (reference sequence). V dropped 6 bases and J dropped 7 bases, with 19 bases sitting between them. This CDR3 comprises 15 residues. CDR3 coding DNA: TGTGCCAGCAGTTTAAAGGGGGGGAGCGCGAATGAGCAGTTCTTC. The encoded protein is CASSLKGGSANEQFF.

V and J are TRBV4-3 and TRBJ2-7, with 10 bases fitting TRBD2. Germline V gene data show CDR1 as LGHNA and CDR2 as YSLEER. This CDR3 has 17 amino acids. After removal of 3 bases from V and 3 bases from J, the junction contained 11 bases not matched to a gene. The CDR3 loop reads CASSQSTRTSGRYEQYF. The DNA of the CDR3 is TGCGCCAGCAGCCAGAGTACCCGGACTAGCGGACGCTACGAGCAGTACTTC.

The gene calls are TRBV19 and TRBJ2-3; TRBD2 aligns across 10 bases. Looked up from germline, CDR1 is LNHDA and CDR2 is SQIVND (reference sequence). The trim removed 7 bases at V and 2 bases at J, leaving 6 bases unmatched. The CDR3 runs to 15 residues. The CDR3 DNA is TGTGCCAGTACCCAACTAGCGGGATACACAGATACGCAGTATTTT. Protein sequence: CASTQLAGYTDTQYF.

The V and J genes are TRBV7-9 and TRBJ1-3; D gene unclear. The germline V gene encodes CDR1 SEHNR and CDR2 FQNEAQ (reference sequence). The CDR3 spans 16 residues. V lost 2 bases and J lost 0, with 11 bases in between. CDR3 loop: CASSLIVEASGNTIYF. CDR3 bases: TGTGCCAGCAGCTTAATCGTCGAGGCCTCTGGAAACACCATATATTTT. Looking up the rest from reference TRBV7-9 and TRBJ1-3 gives the full variable domain: DTGVSQNPRHKITKRGQNVTFRCDPISEHNRLYWYRQTLGQGPEFLTYFQNEAQLEKSRLLSDRFSAERPKGSFSTLEIQRTEQGDSAMYLCASSLIVEASGNTIYFGEGSWLTVV.

The chain uses TRBV6-6 and TRBJ2-7; TRBD1 might be the D (5 bases). V gave up 2 bases and J gave up 2 bases, with 7 bases separating them. The CDR3 consists of 13 residues. The germline gives CDR1 MNHNY, CDR2 SVGAGI (reference sequence). The CDR3 reads CASSYDRTYEQYF. CDR3 DNA: TGTGCCAGCAGTTACGACAGAACCTACGAGCAGTACTTC.

As to this clone: At one of its ends the junction is not consistent with the germline gene, which may arise from a read error. V is TRBV20-1 and J is TRBJ1-1; unclear D gene. The CDR3 spans 9 residues. Germline V CDR1 and CDR2: DFQATT, SNEGSKA (reference sequence). CDR3 loop: CSARDPQGF. The CDR3 region has the DNA TGCAGTGCTAGAGATCCGCAAGGATTT.

In this sample, this clone turned up a few times. J is TRBJ1-1 and V is TRBV29-1; D ambiguous. Per germline, CDR1 SQVTM and CDR2 ANQGSEA. Trimming took off 7 bases at V and 2 bases at J, with 11 bases between the two ends. CDR3 length equals 12 residues. This chain's CDR3 is CSADRVNTEAFF. CDR3 nucleotide sequence: TGCAGCGCCGACCGGGTAAACACTGAAGCTTTCTTT.

This clone was found once. The chain uses TRBV4-2 and TRBJ1-4; 7 bases are a match to TRBD1. V shed 2 bases, J shed 3 bases, and the junction held 3 bases outside the gene matches. The CDR3 covers 15 residues. The germline gives CDR1 LGHNA, CDR2 YNFKEQ. The CDR3: CASSQPGQPNEKLFF. In DNA, the CDR3 is TGTGCCAGCAGCCAACCGGGACAGCCTAATGAAAAACTGTTTTTT.

This clone appeared a few times. It may be a read error: a sequence one base away is much more abundant. This chain joins TRBV14 and TRBJ1-1; D gene unclear. CDR3 length: 12 residues. The germline V gene encodes CDR1 SGHDN and CDR2 FVKESK. V shed 6 bases and J shed 0 bases, with 5 bases lying between them. CDR3: CASRGLNTEAFF. CDR3 in DNA: TGTGCCAGCAGAGGACTGAACACTGAAGCTTTCTTT.

The V and J genes are TRBV5-1 and TRBJ2-5; TRBD2 is a possible D gene (5 bases). The germline CDR1 and CDR2 sequences are SGHRS and YFSETQ. The V end was cut by 1 base, the J end by 0 bases, with 10 bases between. CDR3 length: 15 residues. The DNA of the CDR3 is TGCGCCAGCAGCTTGATCGTTAGCGACCAAGAGACCCAGTACTTC. This gives the protein CASSLIVSDQETQYF.

This chain connects TRBV25-1 to TRBJ1-2; maybe TRBD1 (5 bases). CDR1 and CDR2 (germline): MGHDK, SYGVNS. This CDR3 has 13 amino acids. Trimming pared 4 bases from V and 8 bases from J, leaving 14 bases between. CDR3 loop: CASSVLGASGYTF. The CDR3, as DNA: TGTGCCAGCAGTGTGCTAGGGGCCAGCGGCTACACCTTC.

The chain is built from TRBV28 and TRBJ2-1, with unresolved D. The CDR3 runs 14 residues. Trimming removed 1 base from V and 5 bases from J, with 9 bases in between. CDR1 MDHEN and CDR2 SYDVKM come from the germline V gene. The CDR3 nucleotides read TGTGCCAGCAGTTTATTATCCCGAGACAATGAGCAGTTCTTC. Its protein product is CASSLLSRDNEQFF.

This clone was detected only a few times. The chain recombines TRBV28 with TRBJ1-2, with a tentative D call TRBD1 (6 bases). Germline assignment: CDR1 MDHEN and CDR2 SYDVKM. V gave up 5 bases and J gave up 7 bases, with 17 bases separating them. The CDR3 runs to 14 residues. The CDR3 protein is CASSPQIGGAGYTF. CDR3 sequence (DNA): TGTGCCAGCAGTCCTCAAATAGGGGGAGCTGGCTACACCTTC.

The chain joins TRBV25-1 to TRBJ2-1, with D perhaps TRBD1 (6 bases). This CDR3 has 15 residues. The V gene's germline CDR1 is MGHDK and CDR2 SYGVNS. V gave up 0 bases and J gave up 8 bases, with 14 bases separating them. CDR3 DNA: TGTGCCAGCAGTGAATATCGGGCAGGGGACGATGAGCAGTTCTTC. Translated: CASSEYRAGDDEQFF.

The CDR3 DNA reads as TGCGCCAGCAGAATCCCTTCGGGACAGGGGGCGACGAACACCGGGGAGCTGTTTTTT. Amino acids: CASRIPSGQGATNTGELFF. V is TRBV5-1 and J is TRBJ2-2; 12 positions match TRBD1. Germline CDR1 SGHRS, CDR2 YFSETQ. Unmatched junction bases numbered 11, after V lost 5 bases and J lost 0 bases. The CDR3 spans 19 residues. The full variable domain, in which reference TRBV5-1 and TRBJ2-2 provide the parts outside the CDR3, is KAGVTQTPRYLIKTRGQQVTLSCSPISGHRSVSWYQQTPGQGLQFLFEYFSETQRNKGNFPGRFSGRQFSNSRSEMNVSTLELGDSALYLCASRIPSGQGATNTGELFFGEGSRLTVL.

This clone has only a few counts. The V gene is TRBV7-8, the J gene TRBJ1-2, with 8 bases aligning to TRBD1. V dropped 4 bases and J dropped 5; count of bases not matched to a gene: 6. The CDR3 is made up of 14 amino acids. Germline lookup yields CDR1 SGHVS and CDR2 FQNEAQ. CDR3 sequence: CASSYLGQAYGYTF. CDR3 nucleotide sequence: TGTGCCAGCAGCTACCTGGGACAGGCGTATGGCTACACCTTC.

This clone was recorded at least ten times. The chain recombines TRBV5-4 with TRBJ1-2; TRBD1 agrees at 12 bases. This CDR3 region has 18 residues. Trimming cost V 3 bases and J 7 bases; bases outside gene matches: 16. Germline assignment: CDR1 SGHNT and CDR2 YYREEE (reference sequence). DNA for the CDR3: TGTGCCAGCAGCTGGGGGCCCGGGACAGGGGGCGCGTTAAGTGGCTACACCTTC. The encoded protein is CASSWGPGTGGALSGYTF.

V usage is TRBV7-6 and J usage is TRBJ1-1; 7 nucleotides match TRBD1. Per the germline V gene, CDR1 is SGHVS and CDR2 is FNYEAQ. The CDR3 extends over 13 amino acids. J gave up 8 bases and V 4 bases, and 7 bases lay outside the gene matches. The CDR3 is CASSYQGGTEAFF. Here the CDR3 DNA reads TGTGCCAGCAGCTACCAGGGGGGCACCGAAGCTTTCTTT.

The V gene is TRBV7-2, the J gene TRBJ2-5; D may be TRBD2 (6 bases). V lost 0 bases and J lost 7, with 18 bases in between. Germline CDR1 reads SGHTA; CDR2 reads FQGNSA. The CDR3 consists of 16 residues. CDR3 amino acids: CASSLAGGSGRGTQYF. CDR3 in DNA: TGTGCCAGCAGCTTAGCGGGTGGTAGCGGCCGAGGGACCCAGTACTTC.

A few counts support this clone. The V and J genes are TRBV30 and TRBJ2-1; possibly TRBD2 for D (7 bases). The CDR3 is made up of 15 amino acids. In germline, CDR1 is GTSNPN, CDR2 SVGIG (reference sequence). V was clipped by 3 bases and J by 0 bases, with 12 bases between them. The CDR3 protein is CAWRKAGHSYNEQFF. Written as DNA, the CDR3 is TGTGCCTGGAGGAAAGCGGGACACTCCTACAATGAGCAGTTCTTC.

The CDR3 here is CASSLTEANTGELFF. CDR3 bases: TGCGCCAGCAGCTTGACAGAGGCGAACACCGGGGAGCTGTTTTTT. The V call is TRBV5-1, the J call TRBJ2-2; the D is unclear. The germline V gene has CDR1 SGHRS and CDR2 YFSETQ. The CDR3 is 15 amino acids. Trimming took off 1 base at V and 0 bases at J, with 7 bases between the two ends. The variable domain in full, with the rest retrieved from reference TRBV5-1 and TRBJ2-2, is KAGVTQTPRYLIKTRGQQVTLSCSPISGHRSVSWYQQTPGQGLQFLFEYFSETQRNKGNFPGRFSGRQFSNSRSEMNVSTLELGDSALYLCASSLTEANTGELFFGEGSRLTVL.

V usage is TRBV4-2 and J usage is TRBJ2-1; 10 bases are shared with TRBD1. Germline V gene lookup returns CDR1 LGHNA and CDR2 YNFKEQ. V lost 4 bases, J lost 14 bases, and 14 bases stayed unmatched. The CDR3 has 15 amino acids. CDR3 bases: TGTGCCAGCAGCCTAAGACAGGGGGCGGGAGGAGAGGAGTTCTTC. It yields the protein CASSLRQGAGGEEFF.

V usage is TRBV30 and J usage is TRBJ2-7; 7 positions agree with TRBD1. This CDR3 has 14 residues. Trimming took 7 bases from V and 2 from J; bases not matched to a gene: 11. Germline V lookup: CDR1 GTSNPN, CDR2 SVGIG (reference sequence). The CDR3 reads CALLPGQLPYEQYF. The DNA for the CDR3 is TGTGCCTTACTCCCGGGACAGCTTCCCTACGAGCAGTACTTC.

Notes on this clone: This could be a read error, since a much larger clone is one nucleotide away. Other DNA sequences in this specimen translate into the identical CDR3. This rearrangement joins TRBV4-3 to TRBJ2-4, with D tentatively TRBD2 (6 bases). Per germline, CDR1 LGHNA and CDR2 YSLEER. The length of the CDR3 is 15 residues. The V gene lost 0 bases and the J gene lost 8 bases, with 14 bases spanning the gap. CDR3 in DNA: TGCGCCAGCAGCCAAGACGGGGCGCGCGGGGACATTCAGTACTTC. Translating gives CASSQDGARGDIQYF.

The count of this clone is one. CDR3 protein: CASSLAGHGETQYF. Written as DNA, the CDR3 is TGTGCCAGCAGCTTGGCCGGGCACGGGGAGACCCAGTACTTC. The gene calls are TRBV27 and TRBJ2-5, with D uncertain. The germline gives CDR1 MNHEY, CDR2 SMNVEV (reference sequence). V lost 6 bases and J lost 5, with 16 bases in between. This CDR3 has 14 residues.

The chain employs TRBV7-9 and TRBJ2-7; D might be TRBD2 (6 bases). Germline-derived CDR1 and CDR2 are SEHNR and FQNEAQ (reference sequence). The CDR3 covers 15 residues. The ends were cut back, 1 base at V and 7 bases at J, with 17 bases in the middle. CDR3 sequence: CASSLVADQLREQYF. The CDR3 DNA is TGTGCCAGCAGCTTAGTAGCGGACCAATTACGGGAGCAGTACTTC.

This chain uses TRBV28 with TRBJ1-5, with TRBD1 matching 12 bases. The trim removed 6 bases at V and 7 bases at J, leaving 10 bases unmatched. The germline gives CDR1 MDHEN, CDR2 SYDVKM. The CDR3 loop spans 16 amino acids. The CDR3 coding sequence is TGTGCCAGCAGACGTGGGACAGGGGGCGCCGGGCAGCCCCAGCATTTT. Amino acids: CASRRGTGGAGQPQHF.

The CDR3 DNA reads as TGTGCCAGCAGCCCCCAACAGGGGAACACTGAAGCTTTCTTT. It codes for CASSPQQGNTEAFF. The V gene is TRBV11-1, the J gene TRBJ1-1; a weak D match, TRBD1 (6 bases). Germline-derived CDR1 and CDR2 are SGHAT and FQDESV (reference sequence). The CDR3 runs 14 residues. Trimming shortened V by 5 bases and J by 1 base, and 11 bases separated the two germline ends.

This rearrangement joins TRBV6-4 to TRBJ2-7, with TRBD2 as a possible D gene (6 bases). Germline V gene sequence: CDR1 MRHNA, CDR2 SNTAGT. This CDR3 has 15 residues. The V and J ends lost 0 bases and 6 bases respectively, with 15 bases between them. The CDR3 DNA reads TGTGCCAGCAGTGACTCGGGAGGCCGAAGTTGCGAGCAGTACTTC. Translated, it gives CASSDSGGRSCEQYF.